The following is a T cell receptor beta chain sequence with its context. What it binds is not known. These data come from a study of graft-versus-host responses after intestinal transplantation. The study, taken as a whole, reports: Researchers found GvH clones in recipient marrow, and some showed up first in ileum or blood.

The CDR3 covers 16 residues. From germline, CDR1 is SGHAT and CDR2 FQNNGV. The V gene lost 0 bases and the J gene lost 2 bases, with 12 bases spanning the gap. The method was immunoSEQ multiplex PCR; TCRdb's version includes in-frame clones alone and lacks a portion of them. The sample consists of tens of thousands of clones, under 90% of them appearing once. The V gene is TRBV11-2, the J gene TRBJ2-3; unclear D gene. The source is a human donor who was the organ donor for an intestinal transplant. The input for sequencing was unstimulated CD4+ T cells sorted from spleen or lymph node cells, taken before transplant. CDR3 residues: CASSLDDRAYTDTQYF. The CDR3 nucleotides read TGTGCCAGCAGCTTAGATGATAGAGCATACACAGATACGCAGTATTTT. Full variable domain (remainder filled in from reference TRBV11-2 and TRBJ2-3): EAGVAQSPRYKIIEKRQSVAFWCNPISGHATLYWYQQILGQGPKLLIQFQNNGVVDDSQLPKDRFSAERLKGVDSTLKIQPAKLEDSAVYLCASSLDDRAYTDTQYFGPGTRLTVL.